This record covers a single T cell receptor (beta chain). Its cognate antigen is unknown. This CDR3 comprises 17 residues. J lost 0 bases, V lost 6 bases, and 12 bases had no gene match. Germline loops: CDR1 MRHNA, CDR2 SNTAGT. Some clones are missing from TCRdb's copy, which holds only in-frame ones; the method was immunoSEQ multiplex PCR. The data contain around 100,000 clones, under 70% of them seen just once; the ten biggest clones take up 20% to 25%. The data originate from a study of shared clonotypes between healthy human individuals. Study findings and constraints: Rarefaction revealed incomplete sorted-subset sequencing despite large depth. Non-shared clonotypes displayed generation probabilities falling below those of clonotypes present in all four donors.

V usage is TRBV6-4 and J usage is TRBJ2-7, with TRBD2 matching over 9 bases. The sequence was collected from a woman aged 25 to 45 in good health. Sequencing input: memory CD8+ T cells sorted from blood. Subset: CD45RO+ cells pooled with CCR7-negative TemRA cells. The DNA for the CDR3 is TGTGCCAGCAGACTAGCGGAGGCGGGAGGGATCTCCTACGAGCAGTACTTC. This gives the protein CASRLAEAGGISYEQYF.